This is a list of T cell receptor beta chains from one sample in a study of graft-versus-host responses after intestinal transplantation. Some clones are missing from TCRdb's copy, which holds only in-frame ones; the method was immunoSEQ multiplex PCR. The repertoire holds 130,000 or so clones, with nearly 95% as singletons. These receptors' antigens are unknown. Sequencing was performed on unstimulated CD4+ T cells sorted from spleen or lymph node cells, taken before intestinal transplant. The receptors derive from a human donor who received an intestinal transplant. Both conserved end residues are part of each CDR3. Fields, in order: CDR3 protein, CDR3 DNA, J gene, clone size, CDR3 length, V gene, D gene. The D gene is left open where the match is weak. Only some rows state a clone size, as once, few, many or a class for expanded clones.

CASRGTGVEEAFF | TGTGCCAGCAGAGGGACAGGGGTTGAAGAAGCTTTCTTT | TRBJ1-1 | - | 13 | TRBV28 | TRBD1
CASSLSTAKQYF | TGTGCCAGCAGTTTATCTACGGCGAAGCAGTACTTC | TRBJ2-7 | - | 12 | TRBV28 | -
CAIAPGGPNTEAFF | TGTGCCATCGCCCCAGGGGGCCCGAACACTGAAGCTTTCTTT | TRBJ1-1 | once | 14 | TRBV10-3 | TRBD1
CASSIAVADTQYF | TGCGCCAGCAGTATCGCAGTCGCAGATACGCAGTATTTT | TRBJ2-3 | - | 13 | TRBV5-1 | -
CASSLGGNQETQYF | TGTGCCAGCAGTTTAGGTGGGAATCAAGAGACCCAGTACTTC | TRBJ2-5 | - | 14 | TRBV27 | -
CASSEQGAVETQYF | TGTGCCAGCAGTGAGCAGGGAGCGGTGGAGACCCAGTACTTC | TRBJ2-5 | - | 14 | TRBV6-1 | -
CASSPYNEQFF | TGTGCCAGCAGTCCTTACAATGAGCAGTTCTTC | TRBJ2-1 | once | 11 | TRBV2 | -
CASSEFRAGTGNSPLHF | TGTGCCAGCAGTGAATTTAGAGCCGGGACAGGAAATTCACCCCTCCACTTT | TRBJ1-6 | once | 17 | TRBV25-1 | TRBD1
CSARRENEQYF | TGCAGTGCTAGACGGGAGAACGAGCAGTACTTC | TRBJ2-7 | once | 11 | TRBV20-1 | -
CASSDTGIQPQHF | TGTGCCAGCAGTGATACCGGGATTCAGCCCCAGCATTTT | TRBJ1-5 | - | 13 | TRBV2 | -
CASSTQPSGWGDEQYF | TGCGCCAGCAGCACCCAACCTAGCGGCTGGGGTGACGAGCAGTACTTC | TRBJ2-7 | - | 16 | TRBV5-1 | TRBD2
CASSSYGSGGSYEQYF | TGTGCCAGCAGCTCTTACGGGTCAGGGGGCAGCTACGAGCAGTACTTC | TRBJ2-7 | - | 16 | TRBV7-9 | TRBD1
CASSLVGADTQYF | TGCGCCAGCAGCTTGGTGGGGGCAGATACGCAGTATTTT | TRBJ2-3 | - | 13 | TRBV5-1 | -
CASTGRPVINEQFF | TGTGCCAGCACGGGGAGGCCCGTCATCAATGAGCAGTTCTTC | TRBJ2-1 | - | 14 | TRBV28 | -
CASSEDRPRTRNTIYF | TGTGCCAGCAGTGAAGACAGACCACGCACCAGAAACACCATATATTTT | TRBJ1-3 | once | 16 | TRBV25-1 | -
CASSPPDRDEQFF | TGCGCCAGCAGCCCCCCTGATAGGGATGAGCAGTTCTTC | TRBJ2-1 | - | 13 | TRBV4-3 | -
CASRTLGDTQYF | TGTGCCAGCAGAACTCTAGGGGATACGCAGTATTTT | TRBJ2-3 | few | 12 | TRBV7-2 | -
CATSRGQGARNEQYF | TGTGCCACCAGCAGGGGACAGGGGGCGCGTAACGAGCAGTACTTC | TRBJ2-7 | - | 15 | TRBV15 | TRBD1
CASSRFARGTPDTGELFF | TGCGCCAGCAGCCGTTTTGCGCGTGGGACCCCGGACACCGGGGAGCTGTTTTTT | TRBJ2-2 | - | 18 | TRBV4-1 | -
CATSRAGSSYNEQFF | TGTGCCACCAGCAGAGCAGGGAGCTCCTACAATGAGCAGTTCTTC | TRBJ2-1 | once | 15 | TRBV15 | -
CASSLMRNTGELFF | TGTGCCAGCAGCTTAATGCGGAACACCGGGGAGCTGTTTTTT | TRBJ2-2 | once | 14 | TRBV7-3 | -
CASSLVRGSGANVLTF | TGCGCCAGCAGCTTAGTTAGGGGTTCTGGGGCCAACGTCCTGACTTTC | TRBJ2-6 | - | 16 | TRBV5-1 | -
CASSERVGRGVRGYTF | TGTGCCAGCAGTGAACGGGTGGGCAGGGGAGTGAGAGGCTACACCTTC | TRBJ1-2 | - | 16 | TRBV6-1 | -
CASSTQTGAEQYF | TGTGCCAGCAGCACCCAAACAGGGGCCGAGCAGTACTTC | TRBJ2-7 | - | 13 | TRBV7-3 | TRBD1
CASSLRDSLYGYTF | TGTGCCAGCAGTCTCCGGGACAGCTTGTATGGCTACACCTTC | TRBJ1-2 | - | 14 | TRBV6-1 | TRBD1
CASSRGQGSGNTIYF | TGTGCCAGCAGCCGGGGACAGGGCAGTGGAAACACCATATATTTT | TRBJ1-3 | - | 15 | TRBV7-9 | TRBD1
CASSPGLAGVHEQFF | TGTGCCAGCAGCCCTGGACTAGCGGGGGTACATGAGCAGTTCTTC | TRBJ2-1 | - | 15 | TRBV11-2 | TRBD2
CASSSEVSQYF | TGCGCCAGCAGCTCCGAAGTGTCCCAGTACTTC | TRBJ2-5 | - | 11 | TRBV5-1 | -
CASSEYGGRQETQYF | TGTGCCAGCAGTGAATACGGGGGCCGGCAAGAGACCCAGTACTTC | TRBJ2-5 | - | 15 | TRBV25-1 | -
CASWADTQYF | TGTGCCAGCTGGGCGGATACGCAGTATTTT | TRBJ2-3 | - | 10 | TRBV6-5 | -
CASSIGGMSYNEQFF | TGTGCCAGTAGTATAGGGGGGATGTCCTACAATGAGCAGTTCTTC | TRBJ2-1 | - | 15 | TRBV19 | -
CASSQDLRLAGGPSAYEQYF | TGTGCCAGCAGCCAAGACCTTCGACTAGCGGGAGGGCCGAGCGCCTACGAGCAGTACTTC | TRBJ2-7 | - | 20 | TRBV4-2 | TRBD2
CASSLSVGQGLMNTEAFF | TGTGCCAGCAGCTTAAGTGTCGGTCAGGGGCTGATGAACACTGAAGCTTTCTTT | TRBJ1-1 | - | 18 | TRBV13 | -
CASTSDGELFF | TGCGCCAGCACCAGTGACGGGGAGCTGTTTTTT | TRBJ2-2 | - | 11 | TRBV23-1 | -
CASSFSPGGAFF | TGCGCCAGCAGCTTCTCGCCTGGGGGAGCTTTCTTT | TRBJ1-1 | - | 12 | TRBV5-1 | -
CASSSSGTGHRDEQYF | TGTGCCAGCAGTTCCTCCGGGACAGGGCATAGGGACGAGCAGTACTTC | TRBJ2-7 | - | 16 | TRBV28 | TRBD1
CASSPGQGAYTGELFF | TGTGCCAGCAGCCCGGGACAGGGGGCGTACACCGGGGAGCTGTTTTTT | TRBJ2-2 | once | 16 | TRBV11-2 | TRBD1
CASSQGLAGYNEQFF | TGTGCCAGCAGCCAAGGACTAGCGGGATACAATGAGCAGTTCTTC | TRBJ2-1 | - | 15 | TRBV14 | TRBD2
CASSLKERTYNEQFF | TGTGCCAGCAGCTTAAAGGAGAGGACCTACAATGAGCAGTTCTTC | TRBJ2-1 | - | 15 | TRBV7-3 | -
CAWSPLVLAGGPQETQYF | TGTGCCTGGAGTCCCCTCGTTCTAGCGGGAGGGCCGCAAGAGACCCAGTACTTC | TRBJ2-5 | - | 18 | TRBV30 | TRBD2
CASSSDRGITDTQYF | TGTGCCAGCAGCTCAGACAGGGGGATAACAGATACGCAGTATTTT | TRBJ2-3 | - | 15 | TRBV11-2 | TRBD1
CASSQARTSGRLDEQFF | TGTGCCAGCAGCCAAGCCAGGACTAGCGGGAGGTTGGATGAGCAGTTCTTC | TRBJ2-1 | - | 17 | TRBV4-2 | TRBD2
CASTTGGTGELFF | TGTGCCAGCACCACCGGGGGCACCGGGGAGCTGTTTTTT | TRBJ2-2 | - | 13 | TRBV28 | -
CASSLLLGPGDTQYF | TGTGCCAGCAGCTTGCTACTGGGACCAGGGGATACGCAGTATTTT | TRBJ2-3 | - | 15 | TRBV5-6 | -
CAWMMDGYEKLFF | TGTGCCTGGATGATGGACGGCTATGAAAAACTGTTTTTT | TRBJ1-4 | - | 13 | TRBV30 | -
CASSARTTRSSYNEQFF | TGTGCCAGCAGCGCTCGGACTACTCGGAGCTCCTACAATGAGCAGTTCTTC | TRBJ2-1 | - | 17 | TRBV9 | -
CASSQEPTSNQPQHF | TGCGCCAGCAGCCAAGAGCCGACTAGCAATCAGCCCCAGCATTTT | TRBJ1-5 | - | 15 | TRBV4-3 | -
CASSSQYNEQFF | TGTGCCAGCAGCTCGCAGTACAATGAGCAGTTCTTC | TRBJ2-1 | - | 12 | TRBV7-2 | -
CASSSPGLAGGPSGELFF | TGTGCCAGCAGCTCACCGGGACTAGCGGGAGGGCCAAGCGGGGAGCTGTTTTTT | TRBJ2-2 | - | 18 | TRBV7-9 | TRBD2
CASGYRDREVEAQHF | TGTGCCAGCGGTTACAGGGACAGGGAGGTCGAGGCCCAGCATTTT | TRBJ1-5 | - | 15 | TRBV27 | TRBD1
CASSLRVREELFF | TGTGCCAGCAGCTTGAGGGTCAGGGAAGAACTGTTTTTT | TRBJ1-4 | - | 13 | TRBV7-2 | -
CASSLAGTEAFF | TGTGCCAGCAGTTTAGCGGGGACTGAAGCTTTCTTT | TRBJ1-1 | - | 12 | TRBV27 | -
CASGWAASVGELFF | TGTGCCAGCGGGTGGGCAGCCAGCGTGGGGGAGCTGTTTTTT | TRBJ2-2 | - | 14 | TRBV5-6 | -
CASSFGLFLGYGYTF | TGTGCCAGCAGCTTTGGCTTGTTTTTGGGGTATGGCTACACCTTC | TRBJ1-2 | - | 15 | TRBV12-1 | -
CASSFLAGDTDTQYF | TGCGCCAGCAGCTTTCTAGCGGGAGACACAGATACGCAGTATTTT | TRBJ2-3 | - | 15 | TRBV5-1 | TRBD2
CARSSPSSGETQYF | TGTGCCAGAAGCTCCCCCTCTAGCGGTGAGACCCAGTACTTC | TRBJ2-5 | - | 14 | TRBV7-5 | -
CASSPGGGGSTDTQYF | TGCGCCAGCAGCCCGGGAGGTGGCGGGAGCACAGATACGCAGTATTTT | TRBJ2-3 | - | 16 | TRBV5-1 | TRBD2
CASSWTAMNTEAFF | TGTGCCAGCAGTTGGACAGCCATGAACACTGAAGCTTTCTTT | TRBJ1-1 | - | 14 | TRBV6-5 | -
CASSLDNLRVRNNEQFF | TGTGCCAGCAGCTTAGATAATTTGAGGGTCCGGAACAATGAGCAGTTCTTC | TRBJ2-1 | - | 17 | TRBV11-2 | -